Detailed here is one T cell receptor beta chain. Its antigen is not known. Sequenced by immunoSEQ multiplex PCR; TCRdb stores in-frame clones only, minus some. The sample has fewer than 70,000 clones, 70% to 85% seen once. This sample was taken from a study of OX40 agonist ivuxolimab in advanced cancers. In the study overall: While on treatment, patients had intravenous ivuxolimab at 0.01 to 10 mg/kg every 2 weeks.

The timepoints at which blood was sampled were baseline, cycle 4 day 1, and cycle 7 day 1. CDR1 SGHAT and CDR2 FQNNGV come from the germline V gene. This CDR3 comprises 13 residues. Trimming took 6 bases from V and 5 from J; bases not matched to a gene: 5. Study-level results: On average, CD8+ T cells had more expanded clones than CD4+. Patients who responded partially at 0.1-3.0 mg/kg showed clonal expansion ranking among the lowest.

The starting material was CD4+ or CD8+ T cells sorted from blood, obtained in a trial of the OX40 agonist ivuxolimab. The sequence came from an adult with an advanced solid tumor such as melanoma, head and neck, liver or kidney cancer. This chain links TRBV11-2 with TRBJ2-3, with 7 nucleotides matching TRBD1. The CDR3 DNA reads TGTGCCAGCAGACTTACAGGGGTAGATACGCAGTATTTT. Its protein is CASRLTGVDTQYF.